The sequence of this T cell receptor (beta chain) was determined in a study of blood T cell repertoires in COVID-19. For the study at large: Samples taken during acute and convalescent COVID-19 were collected in the United States, Italy and Spain. Sources were T cells, B-cell-depleted T cells, or PBMCs; the material itself was cDNA or gDNA.

V lost 3 bases to trimming and J lost 4 bases, with 14 bases between them. Looked up from germline, CDR1 is LNHDA and CDR2 is SQIVND (reference sequence). This CDR3 is 15 amino acids long. As handled by the study authors: Nucleated cell counts were estimated from reference gene primer amplification. Some clones are missing from TCRdb's copy, which holds only in-frame ones; the method was immunoSEQ multiplex PCR. The DNA gave D and trimming, while V, J and clone size come from that table. Here the sample spans approximately 240,000 clones, around 80% being singletons. Sequencing was carried out using peripheral blood. The sequence was collected from a human donor in a cohort sampled during active COVID-19. The gene calls are TRBV19 and TRBJ2-3; TRBD2 is a possible D gene (5 bases). As DNA, the CDR3 is TGTGCCAGTAGTATCGCTAGCCTACCTCCAGATACGCAGTATTTT. Encoded protein: CASSIASLPPDTQYF.